Listed here are 13 T cell receptor beta chains from one sample, sequenced in a study of beta chain features in type 1 diabetes. Study observations and caveats: Moderately but significantly shorter TCRB CDR3s were found in Type 1 diabetes patients in all four CD4+ subsets.

Expressed TCRB transcripts were sequenced because the entire RNA isolate underwent reverse transcription. Data came from immunoSEQ multiplex PCR; TCRdb stores just in-frame clones and leaves some out. The sample shows 400,000 or so clones, 8% to 10% of them seen only once. Their antigen targets remain unknown. Sequencing was performed on central memory CD4+ T cells from blood. These receptors were obtained from a man aged 30-40 years with type 1 diabetes.

This clone has more than one count but fewer than ten. The chain combines TRBV5-6 with TRBJ2-3, with 12 bases lining up with TRBD2. CDR1 SGHDT and CDR2 YYEEEE come from the germline V gene. The CDR3 has 17 amino acids. J lost 1 base, V lost 7 bases, and 10 bases had no gene match. The CDR3 loop reads CASAYLAGGLGTDTQYF. CDR3 bases: TGTGCCAGCGCCTATCTAGCGGGAGGGTTGGGCACAGATACGCAGTATTTT.

In its sample, this clone was seen a few times. This CDR3 reads CASSPQNRGRTGELFF. CDR3 nucleotide sequence: TGTGCCAGCTCACCGCAAAACAGGGGGCGAACCGGGGAGCTGTTTTTT. The chain uses TRBV18 and TRBJ2-2; 9 bases line up with TRBD1. V gave up 3 bases and J gave up 5 bases; unmatched junction bases: 7. The CDR3 has 16 amino acids. Germline loops: CDR1 KGHSH, CDR2 LQKENI.

In its sample, this clone was seen a few times. At one end the junction does not follow the germline gene, possibly because of a read error. The chain has TRBV10-3 and TRBJ2-7; the D gene is possibly TRBD2 (5 bases). Germline CDR1 is ENHRY and CDR2 is SYGVKD. This CDR3 region has 14 residues. CDR3 nucleotide sequence: TGTGCCAGCAGTTACCGACCCGGGGTCTACGAGCAGTACTTC. The encoded protein is CASSYRPGVYEQYF.

Only a few counts were recorded for this clone. The chain links TRBV7-2 to TRBJ2-7; 14 bases align to TRBD2. The CDR3 sequence is 17 residues long. The J segment lost 3 bases and the V segment lost 5 bases, leaving 9 bases of the junction unmatched. In germline, CDR1 is SGHTA, CDR2 FQGNSA. For the CDR3, the DNA is TGTGCCAGCAGCCGTGGACTAGCGGGAGGTTCCTACTACGAGCAGTACTTC. It translates to CASSRGLAGGSYYEQYF.

The rearrangement joins TRBV19 to TRBJ1-5, with D hard to call. This CDR3 has 16 amino acids. V lost 5 bases to trimming and J lost 0 bases, with 14 bases between them. CDR1 is LNHDA, CDR2 SQIVND, per germline (reference sequence). CDR3 in DNA: TGTGCCAGTAGTTGGGAGGGCCCTTATAGCAATCAGCCCCAGCATTTT. This sequence encodes CASSWEGPYSNQPQHF. The full variable domain, its missing parts supplied by reference TRBV19 and TRBJ1-5, is DGGITQSPKYLFRKEGQNVTLSCEQNLNHDAMYWYRQDPGQGLRLIYYSQIVNDFQKGDIAEGYSVSREKKESFPLTVTSAQKNPTAFYLCASSWEGPYSNQPQHFGDGTRLSIL.

The chain recombines TRBV29-1 with TRBJ2-5; TRBD1 agrees at 10 bases. The V segment lost 7 bases and the J segment 4 bases; nucleotides outside the gene matches: 9. This CDR3 is 14 amino acids long. The V gene's germline CDR1 is SQVTM and CDR2 ANQGSEA. The CDR3 nucleotides read TGCAGCGCAGGTGGGGGACAGGGGTCAGAGACCCAGTACTTC. It encodes CSAGGGQGSETQYF.

This clone was seen a few times. The chain carries TRBV4-1 and TRBJ2-2; the D is unclear. Trimming stripped 1 base from V and 9 bases from J, with 12 bases between. Germline loops: CDR1 MGHRA, CDR2 YSYEKL. CDR3 size: 14 residues. This CDR3 reads CASSQAALLRELFF. The CDR3 bases are TGCGCCAGCAGCCAAGCGGCCCTCCTCAGGGAGCTGTTTTTT.

Only a few counts were recorded for this clone. The V and J genes are TRBV6-1 and TRBJ1-5, with TRBD1 matching over 8 bases. The ends lost 4 bases at V and 3 bases at J; junction bases unmatched: 11. Per germline, CDR1 MNHNS and CDR2 SASEGT. The CDR3 consists of 17 residues. CDR3 nucleotide sequence: TGTGCCAGCAGTGTAGAGGCAGGGGGCGCGTCCAATCAGCCCCAGCATTTT. Translation gives CASSVEAGGASNQPQHF.

The chain links TRBV6-6 to TRBJ1-1; no definite D call. The V and J ends lost 7 bases and 5 bases respectively, with 11 bases between them. Germline values: CDR1 MNHNY, CDR2 SVGAGI (reference sequence). The CDR3 covers 12 residues. DNA for the CDR3: TGTGCCAGCACCATGGGTCAAACTGAAGCTTTCTTT. Translated, it gives CASTMGQTEAFF.

This chain joins TRBV9 and TRBJ1-2; TRBD1 matches at 7 bases. The V and J ends lost 4 bases and 7 bases, in that order; junction bases with no gene match: 19. Germline V gene data show CDR1 as SGDLS and CDR2 as YYNGEE. The CDR3 sequence is 17 residues long. CDR3 DNA: TGTGCCAGCAGCCCAACCTCAAACAGGGGCGGAACGGGTGGCTACACCTTC. This codes for CASSPTSNRGGTGGYTF.

As concerns this clone: This CDR3 is also generated by other DNA sequences in the sample. This chain links TRBV7-2 with TRBJ2-5, with no clear D. The CDR3 consists of 12 residues. The germline V gene encodes CDR1 SGHTA and CDR2 FQGNSA. V was cut by 1 base and J by 4 bases, with 4 bases left in between. CDR3 nucleotides: TGTGCCAGCAGCTTAGACAGAGAGACCCAGTACTTC. Translated, it gives CASSLDRETQYF.

This clone was detected a few times. The chain combines TRBV10-3 with TRBJ2-3; D possibly corresponds to TRBD2 (6 bases). The CDR3 totals 17 residues. Germline CDR1 and CDR2: ENHRY and SYGVKD. V was shortened by 4 bases and J by 0 bases, with 17 bases between the two germline ends. The CDR3: CAISAEASATSTDTQYF. The CDR3, as DNA: TGTGCCATCAGTGCGGAAGCTAGCGCGACGAGCACAGATACGCAGTATTTT.

V and J are TRBV2 and TRBJ2-7; possibly TRBD1 for D (6 bases). Trimming removed 6 bases at V and 4 bases at J, with 16 bases between. The CDR3 covers 14 residues. The germline V gene encodes CDR1 SNHLY and CDR2 FYNNEI. The CDR3 nucleotides read TGTGCCAGCAGCCACACAGGGATGATTTACGAGCAGTACTTC. Translation gives CASSHTGMIYEQYF.